Below are 8 T cell receptor beta chains sequenced from a single sample in a study of PD-L1 blockade in urothelial cancer. Documented time point: pretreatment peripheral blood. Produced via immunoSEQ multiplex PCR; TCRdb's table is partial and in-frame only. The data show 45,000 to 60,000 clones, roughly 87% seen once. Here the sequenced sample was PBMCs, taken around atezolizumab (anti-PD-L1) treatment. The receptors shown here come from a man between 65 and 85 years old with urothelial cancer.

The gene calls are TRBV7-8 and TRBJ1-3; a possible D gene is TRBD1 (5 bases). Trimming shortened V by 4 bases and J by 5 bases, and 12 bases separated the two germline ends. The CDR3 runs to 14 residues. The germline V gene encodes CDR1 SGHVS and CDR2 FQNEAQ. In nucleotides, the CDR3 is TGTGCCAGCAGCTCCGACAGTCTAAGAAACACCATATATTTT. This encodes CASSSDSLRNTIYF. The full variable domain, completed using reference TRBV7-8 and TRBJ1-3, is GAGVSQSPRYKVAKRGQDVALRCDPISGHVSLFWYQQALGQGPEFLTYFQNEAQLDKSGLPSDRFFAERPEGSVSTLKIQRTQQEDSAVYLCASSSDSLRNTIYFGEGSWLTVV.

The genes are TRBV7-9 and TRBJ2-7; tentative D call: TRBD2 (5 bases). The germline V gene has CDR1 SEHNR and CDR2 FQNEAQ (reference sequence). The CDR3 has 13 residues. Trimming stripped 3 bases from V and 1 base from J, with 7 bases between. The CDR3: CASSFPGSYEQYF. The CDR3 bases are TGTGCCAGCAGCTTCCCGGGATCCTACGAGCAGTACTTC. The full variable domain, with the rest looked up from reference TRBV7-9 and TRBJ2-7, is DTGVSQNPRHKITKRGQNVTFRCDPISEHNRLYWYRQTLGQGPEFLTYFQNEAQLEKSRLLSDRFSAERPKGSFSTLEIQRTEQGDSAMYLCASSFPGSYEQYFGPGTRLTVT.

The rearrangement links TRBV2 to TRBJ1-2, with a possible D match to TRBD1 (6 bases). Germline V lookup: CDR1 SNHLY, CDR2 FYNNEI. Trimming pared 1 base from V and 6 bases from J, leaving 18 bases between. The CDR3 runs 16 residues. CDR3 in DNA: TGTGCCAGCAGTGAAGTAGGGGACACGACCTGGGATGGCTACACCTTC. It encodes CASSEVGDTTWDGYTF.

The genes are TRBV6-5 and TRBJ1-1; D remains unclear. Germline-derived CDR1 and CDR2 are MNHEY and SVGAGI. This CDR3 has 13 residues. Trimming pared 2 bases from V and 1 base from J, leaving 5 bases between. Written as DNA, the CDR3 is TGTGCCAGCAGTTACGAGGAGAACACTGAAGCTTTCTTT. Translated, it gives CASSYEENTEAFF.

This clone occurred a few times. The gene calls are TRBV19 and TRBJ2-1; no reliable D call. Germline lookup yields CDR1 LNHDA and CDR2 SQIVND (reference sequence). This CDR3 region has 11 residues. V was pared by 5 bases and J by 5 bases, with 4 bases between. The CDR3: CASSANNEQFF. The CDR3 nucleotides read TGTGCCAGTAGTGCGAACAATGAGCAGTTCTTC.

The chain has TRBV28 and TRBJ2-7, with 7 bases matching TRBD2. J was trimmed by 2 bases and V by 7 bases; bases with no gene match: 17. The germline V gene encodes CDR1 MDHEN and CDR2 SYDVKM. The CDR3 runs to 17 residues. CDR3 nucleotide sequence: TGTGCCAGCATCCCCTTAGGCGGGGGAGGATACCCCTACGAGCAGTACTTC. It specifies CASIPLGGGGYPYEQYF. Combining the CDR3 with reference TRBV28 and TRBJ2-7 gives the whole variable domain DVKVTQSSRYLVKRTGEKVFLECVQDMDHENMFWYRQDPGLGLRLIYFSYDVKMKEKGDIPEGYSVSREKKERFSLILESASTNQTSMYLCASIPLGGGGYPYEQYFGPGTRLTVT.

The chain is built from TRBV2 and TRBJ1-5; D uncertain. This CDR3 comprises 13 residues. The ends were cut back, 6 bases at V and 0 bases at J, with 6 bases in the middle. The germline CDR1 and CDR2 sequences are SNHLY and FYNNEI. In nucleotides, the CDR3 is TGTGCCAGCAGGCCAGGTAGCAATCAGCCCCAGCATTTT. Residues: CASRPGSNQPQHF.

Remarks on this clone: One end of the junction fails to match germline, which may point to a read error. This sequence joins TRBV11-2 and TRBJ1-1, with 8 positions matching TRBD1. The CDR3 runs 12 residues. The germline CDR1 and CDR2 sequences are SGHAT and FQNNGV. CDR3 bases: TGTGCCAGCAGCTTGGGACAGGAACCGCGTGGCTTT. It encodes CASSLGQEPRGF.